This entry features one T cell receptor beta chain sequence. Which antigen it targets is not known. At one end, the junction sequence differs from germline, possibly due to a read error. These data are taken from a study of brain metastases from non-small cell lung cancer (dated by TCRdb to about 2019). Background on the whole study: The study profiled the immune microenvironment of paired resected primary tumors and brain metastases from non-small-cell lung cancer patients.

Overall study outcomes, separate from this receptor: T-cell infiltration was lower in brain metastases than in primary tumors (P < 0.001). T-cell clones were apparently expanded in around 60% of brain metastases relative to the matched primary tumors. Paired brain metastases and primary tumors largely shared TCR repertoires, although T-cell densities in the metastases were sparse.

A cohort of 30 to 50 patients with surgically resected non-small-cell lung cancer, for whom both primary tumor and brain metastasis specimens were available, was included. Archival formalin-fixed, paraffin-embedded tissues were used as the tumor specimens. The protocol used for the library was the immunoSEQ multiplex PCR assay. T-cell receptor beta chain repertoire sequencing was performed alongside a 770-gene immune expression panel. TCRdb re-hosts the immuneACCESS table, in-frame sequences only. Its copies lack some clones; in the studies checked, an unresolved V gene accounts for under half of them, and the cause for the rest is not known. A total of roughly 4,000 clones appear in this sample, nearly 90% of them only once. The ten top clones hold about 4% of the sample. The CDR3 covers 15 residues, taking in both the cysteine and the phenylalanine. The CDR3 DNA has 45 bases and is translated from base 1. The germline V gene yields SGHTS for CDR1 and YDEGEE for CDR2.

The chain is assembled from TRBV5-8 and TRBJ1-5; TRBD1 is a weak D gene call, 6 bases matching. The receptor comes from a donor aged 40 or older with non-small cell lung cancer. The specimen was primary lung tumor tissue. According to the study, the label for this sample's cell subset or site signals: primary lung tumor paired with brain metastasis. The nucleotide sequence reads TGTGCCAGCAGCTCCGGACAGCTTAGCAATCAGCTCCAGCATTTT. Protein translation: CASSSGQLSNQLQHF. Where the CDR3 stops, the reference TRBV5-8 and TRBJ1-5 genes take over; the full variable domain is EAGVTQSPTHLIKTRGQQATLRCSPISGHTSVYWYQQALGLGLQFLLWYDEGEERNRGNFPPRFSGRQFPNYSSELNVNALELEDSALYLCASSSGQLSNQLQHFGDGTRLSIL.